This T cell receptor beta chain was documented in a study of T cell responses to AZD1222 COVID-19 vaccine. Sequencing used immunoSEQ multiplex PCR; TCRdb keeps in-frame clones, though not all of them. Here the sample spans roughly 120,000 clones, roughly 90% being singletons. Pooled together were second doses at about 4 or about 12 weeks. CDR3 length equals 12 residues. Germline V gives CDR1 SGHRS, CDR2 YFSETQ. Trimming removed 5 bases from V and 5 bases from J, with 10 bases in between. This specimen consisted of peripheral blood, obtained 28 days after the second AZD1222 dose. This chain joins TRBV5-1 and TRBJ2-5; D perhaps matches TRBD1 (6 bases). This sequence was found in an adult who received the AZD1222 COVID-19 vaccine. CDR3 loop: CASRIQGETQYF. The CDR3 DNA reads TGCGCCAGCAGAATCCAGGGGGAGACCCAGTACTTC.